Below, one T cell receptor (beta chain) is given with its context. Its antigen target is currently unknown. No much larger clone is present one base from it, and per-base qualities are unavailable. Receptors were amplified or captured by the immunoSEQ multiplex PCR assay. The multiplex PCR relied on a mix of 60 forward primers for TCR Vbeta segments and 13 reverse primers for TCR Jbeta segments. Amplification of the CDR3 region of rearranged TCR beta genes was performed with a multiplex PCR assay on genomic DNA. The Illumina HiSeq System was used to sequence the amplified TCR beta libraries as 87-base-pair reads. The paper's processing steps were these. In a later analysis, some 80 million unique TCR beta chains were counted across the 500 to 850 repertoires, and around 10 million of these chains were shared by at least two donors. A nearest-neighbor algorithm error-corrected the raw reads and collapsed the reads into unique sequences, merging closely related sequences to remove PCR and sequencing errors. V, D and J gene segments were assigned by aligning CDR3 sequences to IMGT reference sequences. For a sequence to be retained, a match of at least six nucleotides was required to both a V gene segment and a J gene segment. Rearrangements were classified as productive when the CDR3 lacked stop codons and remained in frame with V and J, and all other rearrangements were classified as non-productive. CDR3 was defined by IMGT convention, running from the second conserved V-encoded cysteine to the conserved J-encoded phenylalanine. The earlier analysis of about 530 of the donors excluded any sequence lacking an unambiguous match to a single V gene segment. In an earlier analysis of a few hundred of the donors, V segments were called functional above 56.7% productive rearrangements and were called segregating when the between-donor standard deviation exceeded 5%. A statistical classification framework was built to diagnose cytomegalovirus status from the catalog of TCR beta chain sequences. In a later analysis, V and J genes were assigned by comparing TCR nucleotide sequences against IMGT/GENE-DB human TR gene sequences. In a later analysis, CDR3 sequences and most-parsimonious VDJ recombination scenarios were assigned using the TCRdist pipeline. In a later analysis, every TCR beta chain was defined by the combination of its CDR3 amino acid sequence and its V-gene family, and reads without a unique V-gene family were dropped. In a later analysis, some 600 highly shared, low-generation-probability nucleotide sequences were removed to address suspected cross-contamination and a sequencing artifact. For each public chain, a later analysis derived a clonal expansion index from normalized ranks of inferred template counts within each repertoire. In a later analysis, generation probabilities were computed using a VDJ recombination model fitted to out-of-frame rearrangements, and the results were checked against IGoR. A later analysis scored TCR-TCR, TCR-HLA and TCR-CMV co-occurrence with hypergeometric tests, applying a repertoire-size bias correction to TCR pairs. False discovery rates were estimated in a later analysis by permuting HLA or CMV assignments 20 times. In a later analysis, co-occurring TCRs were grouped with DBSCAN, and TCRdist sequence similarity was added when clustering was performed within HLA-allele-positive subsets. Co-occurrence clustering excluded repertoires with fewer than 30,000 or more than 120,000 public chains, plus five with anomalous nucleotide sharing. TCRdb mirrors the immuneACCESS table, restricted to in-frame sequences. Some clones are absent from its copies; in checked studies, under half trace to an unresolved V gene, and the reason for the others is unknown. V, J and clone size were drawn from that table, and D and trimming were deduced from the DNA. Recorded for this sample are around 190,000 clones; around 80% of them occurred a single time. The ten largest clones represent 1.1% of the sample.

This record belongs to a study of cytomegalovirus exposure and HLA in healthy donors listed by TCRdb under 2017. As for the study more broadly: An earlier analysis of roughly 610 of the donors reported approximately 300 Gb of sequence data and around 110 million unique TCR beta sequences obtained from about 180 million T cells. The later analysis used no new phenotypic data to find candidate immune exposures, relying instead on TCR beta sequences and their occurrence across donors. A separate validation cohort of approximately 130 different subjects was used in addition to the roughly 670-subject first cohort. In a later genetic analysis, genome-wide SNP genotypes for 398 of the 666 donors were used, and that subset was treated as a discovery cohort. The study aimed to test whether cataloging public T cell receptors could reveal signatures of past pathogen exposure. To predict cytomegalovirus infection status, the study brought together high-throughput TCR immunosequencing, statistical association of individual TCRs with disease status, and machine learning. An early release that covered roughly 600 HLA-typed donors contained about 290 gigabases of sequencing data and 80 million or so unique TCR sequences. In a later analysis, previously published TCR beta repertoires from 666 donors were re-analyzed and high-resolution HLA genotyping was added so that TCR occurrence patterns could be studied. Donor age, sex, ethnicity and CMV serostatus were compiled together with the repertoire data. Both class I and class II loci were covered by HLA typing, at four-digit resolution. An earlier analysis of several hundred of the donors applied high-throughput TCR beta sequencing to assess whether each TCR beta V gene segment acted as functional or pseudogenic. The study used immunosequencing to profile the T cell repertoires of under 700 subjects and linked those repertoires to cytomegalovirus serostatus. Among about 410 genotyped donors of the cohort, an average of roughly 230,000 unique TCR beta nucleotide sequences was sequenced per donor, of which about 19% were non-productive. All discovery cohort repertoires had been generated using a single sequencing platform. The number of donors typed differed by locus, with roughly 620-640 for A, B, C, DRB1 and DQB1, around 500 for DQA1, about 610 for DPA1, and around 430 for DPB1. Several DR-DQ haplotypes were treated as single units for association and clustering because of strong linkage in the cohort. The genetic ancestry cluster associated with self-reported Caucasian donors included roughly four fifths of the roughly 360 genotyped donors.

CDR3 length: 15 amino acids, cysteine to phenylalanine. Only the CDR3 region is kept as DNA, spanning 45 bases read in frame from base 1. V gives up 4 bases and J gives up 8 bases, and the segment between their germline ends measures 17 bases. The germline V gene yields SGHTA for CDR1 and FQGNSA for CDR2. The full study reports these points: Across donors, most TCR sequences were observed very rarely, whereas some public TCRs were present in many individuals. A later genetic analysis reported fewer N-insertions in productive TCRs among donors in an Asian-associated ancestry cluster than the roughly 700-donor mean. In a later analysis, most CMV-associated TCR beta chains were found to appear HLA-restricted, with HLA associations seemingly driven largely by CMV exposure. Because the 87-base-pair reads could not distinguish some IMGT-functional V segments, including TRBV6-2 and TRBV6-3, those segments were excluded. In a later analysis, several top co-occurrence clusters were reported to appear linked to parvovirus B19, influenza, CMV and Epstein-Barr virus. In a later analysis, 16,951 TCR beta sequences were associated with specific HLA alleles at a false discovery rate of 0.05. The study gave a list of over 150 TCR beta chains associated with cytomegalovirus. Correlated functional status among segregating V segments might reflect linkage disequilibrium, but an unknown experimental factor could not be ruled out. A few of the identified cytomegalovirus-associated TCR beta chains were confirmed in vitro to be specific for cytomegalovirus antigens. A cluster of highly shared sequence variants was judged likely to be a technical artifact of the sequencing pipeline. Broadly in line with IMGT annotations, most TCR beta V segments showed up in productive rearrangements about 87% or about 30% of the time in an earlier analysis of 450 to 600 of the donors. A later genetic analysis associated a missense DCLRE1C variant with V-gene and J-gene trimming of TCR beta chains, and an independent cohort replicated the association. Because some donors lacked HLA typing at each locus, the association tests relied only on the typed subset. CMV serostatus was the only immune exposure information available for the cohort. According to the authors, the approach could potentially be generalized to other disease states and immunological phenotypes. Some 16 rarely observed V segments, including chromosome 9 orphons, were excluded from the earlier analysis of a few hundred of the donors because counts were too low. A later analysis found that HLA-associated TCR beta chains were more clonally expanded and had lower generation probabilities than equally common non-associated chains. The cohort was sequenced for TCR beta chains only, and without alpha or paired-chain data the features that could be detected were limited. In both the original and validation cohorts, the classifier was reported to diagnose cytomegalovirus status with high specificity and sensitivity. A further reported finding was that TCR beta sequences accurately predicted the HLA-A and HLA-B alleles for most subjects in the first cohort. When HLA alleles, especially DR and DQ, strongly co-occurred, attributing TCR associations to individual alleles was difficult. The presence/absence analyses assumed that sequencing depth was roughly uniform across donors, and that assumption may not be true. In a later analysis, TCR association rates were found to vary across HLA loci, with the most associated TCRs seen for DRB1 alleles and the fewest for HLA-C alleles.

The cohort consisted of fewer than 700 healthy bone marrow donors. All cohort members were sampled while nominally healthy, although unrecorded immune exposures were likely present. The donor was CMV seronegative and belonged to the group of several hundred seronegative cohort members. A peripheral blood sample was provided by each donor, and peripheral blood mononuclear cells were used for TCR beta sequencing. The Qiagen DNeasy Blood Extraction Kit was used to extract genomic DNA from the blood cell samples. The chain links TRBV7-2 with TRBJ1-4; a tentative D call is TRBD1 (5 bases match). The sample was PBMCs. The receptor was isolated from a woman in her thirties or forties in good health and CMV-seronegative. The nucleotide sequence reads as follows: TGTGCCAGCAGCTCTCCGACTCAGGGAGGGGAAAAACTGTTTTTT. This codes for CASSSPTQGGEKLFF.